Listed here are 10 T cell receptor beta chains from one sample, sequenced in a study of blood T cell repertoires in COVID-19. Repertoires were generated with immunoSEQ multiplex PCR, while TCRdb's copy carries only in-frame clones and drops some. The sample carries some 250,000 clones, about 89% recorded once. Sequenced: PBMCs or T cells enriched from blood (not recorded which). All receptors derive from a middle-aged man who had recovered from COVID-19.

The chain couples TRBV7-9 to TRBJ2-5; 14 bases are shared with TRBD2. V lost 5 bases and J lost 3; bases outside the gene matches: 17. The CDR3 is 20 amino acids. The germline gives CDR1 SEHNR, CDR2 FQNEAQ (reference sequence). The CDR3 spells CASSKPGLAGDDLDKETQYF. CDR3 nucleotides: TGTGCCAGCAGCAAACCGGGACTAGCGGGAGACGATTTGGACAAAGAGACCCAGTACTTC.

This clone was picked up a small number of times. The V and J genes are TRBV7-6 and TRBJ2-7; 8 nucleotides match TRBD2. The J segment lost 7 bases and the V segment lost 1 base, leaving 15 bases of the junction unmatched. The CDR3 totals 17 residues. The germline CDR1 and CDR2 sequences are SGHVS and FNYEAQ. The CDR3 nucleotides are TGTGCCAGCAGCTTAGAGAATCGGCTAGCGGGCTGGAAGGAGCAGTACTTC. Translating gives CASSLENRLAGWKEQYF. The variable domain in full, with the rest retrieved from reference TRBV7-6 and TRBJ2-7, is GAGVSQSPRYKVTKRGQDVALRCDPISGHVSLYWYRQALGQGPEFLTYFNYEAQQDKSGLPNDRFSAERPEGSISTLTIQRTEQRDSAMYRCASSLENRLAGWKEQYFGPGTRLTVT.

The chain is built from TRBV18 and TRBJ1-6; 9 bases align to TRBD1. V shed 1 base, J shed 9 bases, and the junction held 7 bases outside the gene matches. The CDR3 totals 16 residues. The germline gives CDR1 KGHSH, CDR2 LQKENI. CDR3 sequence (DNA): TGTGCCAGCTCACCACTGCAAGGGACAGGGAGTTCACCCCTCCACTTT. Its translation is CASSPLQGTGSSPLHF. Looking up the rest from reference TRBV18 and TRBJ1-6 gives the full variable domain: NAGVMQNPRHLVRRRGQEARLRCSPMKGHSHVYWYRQLPEEGLKFMVYLQKENIIDESGMPKERFSAEFPKEGPSILRIQQVVRGDSAAYFCASSPLQGTGSSPLHFGNGTRLTVT.

V is TRBV14 and J is TRBJ2-7; 7 bases map to TRBD1. This CDR3 is built from 15 residues. Per the germline V gene, CDR1 is SGHDN and CDR2 is FVKESK. V lost 5 bases and J lost 1; bases outside the gene matches: 8. CDR3 amino acids: CASSGWDSSSYEQYF. CDR3 bases: TGTGCCAGCAGCGGATGGGACAGCTCTTCCTACGAGCAGTACTTC.

The V call is TRBV28, the J call TRBJ2-1; perhaps TRBD1 as D (6 bases). Trimming pared 3 bases from V and 1 base from J, leaving 10 bases between. This CDR3 region has 15 residues. Per the germline V gene, CDR1 is MDHEN and CDR2 is SYDVKM. The CDR3 nucleotides read TGTGCCAGCAGTTTGCCAGGGGAATCCTACAATGAGCAGTTCTTC. As protein: CASSLPGESYNEQFF.

The chain employs TRBV5-1 and TRBJ2-1; D is possibly TRBD1 (6 bases). Germline CDR1 reads SGHRS; CDR2 reads YFSETQ. The V end lost 0 bases, the J end lost 0 bases, and 10 bases lay between the germline ends. The CDR3 extends over 16 amino acids. The CDR3 nucleotides are TGCGCCAGCAGCTTGGAGGGGGAAAGCTCCTACAATGAGCAGTTCTTC. It yields the protein CASSLEGESSYNEQFF.

V is TRBV2 and J is TRBJ1-5; perhaps TRBD1 as D (6 bases). The length of the CDR3 is 15 residues. Germline V gene sequence: CDR1 SNHLY, CDR2 FYNNEI. V was clipped by 4 bases and J by 3 bases, with 13 bases between them. The CDR3 bases are TGTGCCAGCAGTGGGGAGGGGGAGTTCAATCAGCCCCAGCATTTT. This gives the protein CASSGEGEFNQPQHF.

This chain connects TRBV5-1 to TRBJ2-1; TRBD2 matches 7 bases. This CDR3 is 14 amino acids long. CDR1 and CDR2 from the germline V gene are SGHRS and YFSETQ. Trimming at V came to 4 bases and at J to 12 bases, leaving 13 bases not matched to a gene. The CDR3 coding sequence is TGCGCCAGCAGCCCGGAGGGGACTAACACGCCGCAGTTCTTC. It is translated as CASSPEGTNTPQFF.

The rearrangement links TRBV7-9 to TRBJ1-4, with D unresolved. This CDR3 spans 15 amino acids. The V and J ends lost 2 bases and 4 bases respectively, with 11 bases between them. Germline CDR1 SEHNR, CDR2 FQNEAQ (reference sequence). The CDR3 sequence: CASSLFPDYNEKLFF. In nucleotides, the CDR3 is TGTGCCAGCAGCTTATTCCCGGACTATAATGAAAAACTGTTTTTT.

In regard to this clone: At the DNA level, this CDR3 is encoded by other sequences in the same sample as well. The chain employs TRBV9 and TRBJ2-7; TRBD2 matches 11 bases. This CDR3 comprises 14 residues. Per the germline V gene, CDR1 is SGDLS and CDR2 is YYNGEE. V lost 2 bases to trimming and J lost 3 bases; unmatched junction nucleotides: 1. CDR3 DNA sequence: TGTGCCAGCAGCGTTGGGACTAGCGGCTACGAGCAGTACTTC. It specifies CASSVGTSGYEQYF.